The T cell receptor beta chain under discussion was sequenced for a study of T cell responses to AZD1222 COVID-19 vaccine (dated by TCRdb to the early 2020s). Background for the entire study: Because spike-specific TCR depth and breadth did not differ between the two schedules, AZD1222 recipients who got a second dose at roughly 4 weeks were pooled with those who got a second dose at roughly 12 weeks. TCR sequencing was performed for about 250 trial participants, of whom about 200 were given two doses of AZD1222 and roughly 25 were given two doses of MenACWY control vaccine. Enrollment into the trials was organized by age into subgroups of 18-55, 56-69 and 70-plus years, and those subgroups contained about 160, 30 and 59 TCR-sequenced participants, respectively. Paper-wide results and their limitations: Because no samples from the day 14 peak response were available, repertoires could be characterized only after the peak T cell response. A significant rise in spike-specific TCR breadth and depth was observed after two AZD1222 doses relative to day 0 and relative to MenACWY recipients. Participants were mostly white British, with more females than males. The authors suggested clonal diversity may have been underestimated. Nearly half of unique spike-specific TCRs reportedly recognized epitopes outside regions mutated in the B.1.351 and B.1.1.7 variants. Conclusions about previously exposed vaccinees are limited, since just a handful of AZD1222 recipients were seropositive for SARS-CoV-2 at baseline. The 56-69-year group was small, and its depth increase did not reach significance, likely because of low power. Vaccine-associated CD4 TCRs spanned the whole spike protein, with dominant responses in regions 160-218 and 743-854.

In light of the paper, this sample's time point label describes: baseline before first vaccination. Vaccinee samples were obtained from the UK trials COV001 and COV002, which included a single-blind randomized controlled phase 2/3 trial of AZD1222 (ChAdOx1 nCoV-19) in healthy adults. For TCRbeta chain sequencing, PBMC samples from trial participants were taken at day 0 and at day 28 after the second dose. The germline V gene provides CDR1 KGHDR and CDR2 SFDVKD. Cut back by 4 bases and 8 bases, the V and J ends lie 17 bases apart. The CDR3 numbers 15 residues from cysteine through phenylalanine. Only CDR3 DNA remains: 45 bases, in frame from the first base. A note on this clone: The antigen this receptor binds is unknown. No base quality values were provided; no much bigger clone lies one nucleotide off.

The CDR3 regions of human TCRbeta chains were analyzed by immunosequencing. The original pipeline was this. Repertoire TCRs were checked for matches against a reference library of SARS-CoV-2-specific TCRs that had been generated using the MIRA antigen-specificity platform. Breadth meant the fraction of unique TCRs that were SARS-CoV-2-associated, whereas depth meant the fraction of total T cells that were SARS-CoV-2-associated. Each spike-specific TCR was assigned to its reactive spike region and to a CD4 or CD8 class using the MIRA data. Log10-transformed breadth and depth values were compared by one-way ANOVA with Sidak's multiple comparisons tests. TCRdb carries this immuneACCESS record with in-frame sequences only. Its versions omit some clonotypes, under half of them owing to an unresolved V gene in the studies checked, with the rest unexplained. V, J and clone size reflect that table, while D and trimming were determined from the DNA. In all, the sample holds 110,000 to 150,000 clones, and 70% to 90% of those were seen once. The ten biggest clones cover approximately 8% of the sample.

Sequencing was performed on peripheral blood, taken on day 0 of AZD1222 vaccination. This chain joins TRBV24-1 to TRBJ2-1; the D gene is unclear. This receptor was identified in an adult in good health. Here the CDR3 is given as CATSDDSDFGDEQFF. In nucleotide form, the sequence is TGTGCCACCAGTGACGACTCTGATTTTGGGGATGAGCAGTTCTTC.